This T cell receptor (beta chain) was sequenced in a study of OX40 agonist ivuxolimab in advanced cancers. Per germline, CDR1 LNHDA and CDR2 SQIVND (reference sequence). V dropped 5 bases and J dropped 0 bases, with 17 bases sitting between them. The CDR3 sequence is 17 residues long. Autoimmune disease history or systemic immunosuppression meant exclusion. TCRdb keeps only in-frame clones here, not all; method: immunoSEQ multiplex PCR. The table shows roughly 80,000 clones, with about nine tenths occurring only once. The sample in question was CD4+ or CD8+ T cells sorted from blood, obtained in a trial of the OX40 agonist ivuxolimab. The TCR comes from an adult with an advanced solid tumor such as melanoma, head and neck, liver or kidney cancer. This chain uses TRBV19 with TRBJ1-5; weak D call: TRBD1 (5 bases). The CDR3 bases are TGTGCCAGTAGTCTCGAGACGGGGGGGACTAGCAATCAGCCCCAGCATTTT. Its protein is CASSLETGGTSNQPQHF.